This passage covers 31 T cell receptor beta chains from one sample sequenced in a study of PD-1 blockade in classical Hodgkin lymphoma. This table comes from immunoSEQ multiplex PCR, and its TCRdb copy is limited to in-frame clones, with some not included. The sample holds about 50,000 clones, 85% to 90% seen once. The time point was: cycle 4 day 1 (C4D1), after more than 5 weeks of nivolumab. Autologous stem cell transplantation was followed by relapse in every patient, and brentuximab vedotin exposure varied. This specimen consisted of peripheral blood mononuclear cells (PBMCs), obtained before the fourth cycle of nivolumab. The receptor source for this set is a human donor with classical Hodgkin lymphoma.

This sequence joins TRBV11-2 and TRBJ2-2; D could derive from TRBD1 or TRBD2 (5 bases each). CDR1 and CDR2 (germline): SGHAT, FQNNGV. There are 15 residues in the CDR3. The V gene lost 2 bases and the J gene lost 4 bases, with 11 bases spanning the gap. The CDR3 DNA reads as TGTGCCAGCAGCTTAATTCGGGACGGCACCGGGGAGCTGTTTTTT. Amino acids: CASSLIRDGTGELFF.

V gene TRBV9 combines with J gene TRBJ2-6; TRBD2 aligns across 7 bases. Germline V gives CDR1 SGDLS, CDR2 YYNGEE. The CDR3 is 19 amino acids. Trimming removed 0 bases from V and 0 bases from J; junction bases left unmatched: 9. The CDR3 loop is CASSVAPRETSSGANVLTF. DNA of the CDR3: TGTGCCAGCAGCGTAGCTCCGCGGGAGACGAGCTCTGGGGCCAACGTCCTGACTTTC. Full variable domain (remainder filled in from reference TRBV9 and TRBJ2-6): DSGVTQTPKHLITATGQRVTLRCSPRSGDLSVYWYQQSLDQGLQFLIQYYNGEERAKGNILERFSAQQFPDLHSELNLSSLELGDSALYFCASSVAPRETSSGANVLTFGAGSRLTVL.

The genes are TRBV19 and TRBJ1-1; D gene unclear. The V gene lost 3 bases and the J gene lost 7 bases, with 12 bases spanning the gap. CDR1 is LNHDA, CDR2 SQIVND, per germline (reference sequence). The CDR3 has 13 amino acids. The CDR3 region is CASSIAADLEAFF. In DNA, the CDR3 is TGTGCCAGTAGTATTGCGGCAGACCTTGAAGCTTTCTTT. Complete variable domain (other parts from reference TRBV19 and TRBJ1-1): DGGITQSPKYLFRKEGQNVTLSCEQNLNHDAMYWYRQDPGQGLRLIYYSQIVNDFQKGDIAEGYSVSREKKESFPLTVTSAQKNPTAFYLCASSIAADLEAFFGQGTRLTVV.

The chain has TRBV5-4 and TRBJ2-3; possibly TRBD2 for D (7 bases). Trimming pared 4 bases from V and 6 bases from J, leaving 21 bases between. This CDR3 spans 16 amino acids. CDR1 and CDR2 from the germline V gene are SGHNT and YYREEE (reference sequence). CDR3 residues: CASSPQVGGAEDTQYF. DNA for the CDR3: TGTGCCAGCAGCCCGCAGGTTGGGGGGGCGGAGGATACGCAGTATTTT.

The V and J genes are TRBV5-5 and TRBJ1-4; TRBD1 might be the D (5 bases). This CDR3 comprises 15 residues. Trimming cost V 3 bases and J 3 bases, with 12 bases left between them. Germline lookup yields CDR1 SGHKS and CDR2 YYEKEE (reference sequence). The chain's CDR3 is CASSYAGWANEKLFF. The CDR3 nucleotides read TGTGCCAGCAGCTACGCAGGGTGGGCTAATGAAAAACTGTTTTTT.

V is TRBV7-9 and J is TRBJ2-1; no definite D call. Trimming removed 0 bases from V and 7 bases from J, with 7 bases in between. The CDR3 runs to 13 residues. Germline-derived CDR1 and CDR2 are SEHNR and FQNEAQ (reference sequence). CDR3 coding DNA: TGTGCCAGCAGCTTAGCGGGGATAAATGAGCAGTTCTTC. Protein product: CASSLAGINEQFF.

This clone appeared a few times. The rearrangement links TRBV9 to TRBJ2-1; no firm D call. V was shortened by 3 bases and J by 0 bases, with 22 bases between the two germline ends. Looked up from germline, CDR1 is SGDLS and CDR2 is YYNGEE. The CDR3 consists of 19 residues. The CDR3 DNA sequence: TGTGCCAGCAGCGCCCGCCCGAGGACGGCTACCAGCTCCTACAATGAGCAGTTCTTC. As protein: CASSARPRTATSSYNEQFF. The full variable domain, completed using reference TRBV9 and TRBJ2-1, is DSGVTQTPKHLITATGQRVTLRCSPRSGDLSVYWYQQSLDQGLQFLIQYYNGEERAKGNILERFSAQQFPDLHSELNLSSLELGDSALYFCASSARPRTATSSYNEQFFGPGTRLTVL.

This clone occurred a few times. This chain connects TRBV18 to TRBJ2-7; TRBD2 matches at 8 bases. Germline CDR1 KGHSH, CDR2 LQKENI. V dropped 5 bases and J dropped 2; count of bases not matched to a gene: 5. The CDR3 is 14 residues long. The CDR3 DNA reads as TGTGCCAGCTCAGTCAGCGGGGGTCCCTACGAGCAGTACTTC. Its protein product is CASSVSGGPYEQYF. The whole variable domain, filled in from reference TRBV18 and TRBJ2-7, reads NAGVMQNPRHLVRRRGQEARLRCSPMKGHSHVYWYRQLPEEGLKFMVYLQKENIIDESGMPKERFSAEFPKEGPSILRIQQVVRGDSAAYFCASSVSGGPYEQYFGPGTRLTVT.

On this clone: Its ends do not fully match the called genes, so a read error is possible. This sequence joins TRBV29-1 and TRBJ1-2; no reliable D call. CDR3 length: 11 amino acids. Germline-derived CDR1 and CDR2 are SQVTM and ANQGSEA. Here the CDR3 reads CSMWGSDGYTF. The CDR3 DNA is TGCAGTATGTGGGGTTCTGATGGGTACACCTTC.

The V and J genes are TRBV5-8 and TRBJ2-1; TRBD2 matches at 8 bases. V lost 4 bases and J lost 8; bases outside the gene matches: 14. Per the germline V gene, CDR1 is SGHTS and CDR2 is YDEGEE. There are 16 residues in the CDR3. CDR3 residues: CASSETGTSIGDEQFF. DNA for the CDR3: TGTGCCAGCAGCGAAACCGGGACTAGTATTGGGGATGAGCAGTTCTTC.

In this sample, this clone turned up once. The chain is built from TRBV9 and TRBJ2-3; no firm D call. Germline-derived CDR1 and CDR2 are SGDLS and YYNGEE. The V end lost 0 bases, the J end lost 2 bases, and 13 bases lay between the germline ends. The CDR3 sequence is 16 residues long. In nucleotides, the CDR3 is TGTGCCAGCAGCGTAGCGATTCGCGGTAACACAGATACGCAGTATTTT. Translation gives CASSVAIRGNTDTQYF.

The chain uses TRBV9 and TRBJ2-1, with a weak D call TRBD1 (5 bases). Per germline, CDR1 SGDLS and CDR2 YYNGEE. With 0 bases removed from V and 6 bases from J, the gap between germline ends came to 13 bases. CDR3 length equals 15 residues. The CDR3: CASSVESGFPNEQFF. Here the CDR3 DNA reads TGTGCCAGCAGCGTAGAATCAGGGTTTCCCAATGAGCAGTTCTTC. The whole variable domain, filled in from reference TRBV9 and TRBJ2-1, reads DSGVTQTPKHLITATGQRVTLRCSPRSGDLSVYWYQQSLDQGLQFLIQYYNGEERAKGNILERFSAQQFPDLHSELNLSSLELGDSALYFCASSVESGFPNEQFFGPGTRLTVL.

V is TRBV6-6 and J is TRBJ2-7; D not resolved. Germline V gene data show CDR1 as MNHNY and CDR2 as SVGAGI (reference sequence). The V end was cut by 4 bases, the J end by 5 bases, with 9 bases between. The CDR3 consists of 12 residues. The DNA of the CDR3 is TGTGCCAGCAGTTTGGGCGGCAACGAGCAGTACTTC. Translation: CASSLGGNEQYF.

This clone was seen once. The chain has TRBV7-8 and TRBJ2-1, with a tentative D call TRBD2 (6 bases). CDR1 and CDR2 (germline): SGHVS, FQNEAQ. This CDR3 is 15 amino acids long. Trimming cost V 5 bases and J 0 bases, with 11 bases left between them. CDR3 sequence (DNA): TGTGCCAGCAGCATATCCGGGAGCTCCTACAATGAGCAGTTCTTC. Amino acid sequence: CASSISGSSYNEQFF.

This chain links TRBV30 with TRBJ2-7, with no clear D. V was clipped by 4 bases and J by 3 bases, with 19 bases between them. Per the germline V gene, CDR1 is GTSNPN and CDR2 is SVGIG (reference sequence). The CDR3 length is 15 residues. The CDR3 spells CAWKGKVYTNYEQYF. The CDR3 DNA reads as TGTGCCTGGAAGGGCAAGGTCTACACCAACTACGAGCAGTACTTC.

The J gene is TRBJ2-3, the V gene TRBV9, with unresolved D. Trimming removed 4 bases at V and 2 bases at J, with 8 bases between. The CDR3 contains 13 residues. Per the germline V gene, CDR1 is SGDLS and CDR2 is YYNGEE. The CDR3 is CASSIGHTDTQYF. The CDR3 DNA is TGTGCCAGCAGCATAGGCCACACAGATACGCAGTATTTT.

The V and J genes are TRBV30 and TRBJ2-7; D may correspond to TRBD1 or TRBD2 (6 bases each). The V end lost 2 bases, the J end lost 7 bases, and 12 bases lay between the germline ends. The CDR3 is 12 amino acids. Germline lookup yields CDR1 GTSNPN and CDR2 SVGIG (reference sequence). The CDR3, as DNA: TGTGCCTGGAGTCGGCAGGGGAGGGAGCAGTACTTC. This gives the protein CAWSRQGREQYF.

Note on this clone: The same CDR3 arises from other DNA sequences in this sample as well. The chain links TRBV6-6 to TRBJ2-1; 11 bases line up with TRBD2. The CDR3 runs 15 residues. CDR1 is MNHNY and CDR2 is SVGAGI in the germline V gene (reference sequence). V shed 6 bases and J 3 bases; nucleotides not matched to a gene: 4. For the CDR3, the DNA is TGTGCCAGCAGCTCCGGGACTAGCGGCTACAATGAGCAGTTCTTC. Translating it yields CASSSGTSGYNEQFF.

J is TRBJ2-2 and V is TRBV30; possibly TRBD2 for D (6 bases). Germline V gene lookup returns CDR1 GTSNPN and CDR2 SVGIG (reference sequence). The CDR3 spans 17 residues. V lost 0 bases to trimming and J lost 5 bases, with 19 bases between them. The CDR3 bases are TGTGCCTGGAGTGTACTACTCGCGGGAAGGGCAACCGGGGAGCTGTTTTTT. This translates into CAWSVLLAGRATGELFF.

This clone has a single count. The V gene is TRBV10-1, the J gene TRBJ2-7; D gene uncertain. Germline V lookup: CDR1 WNHNN, CDR2 SYGVQD (reference sequence). V lost 2 bases and J lost 9, with 14 bases in between. The CDR3 covers 13 residues. The CDR3 nucleotides are TGCGCCAGCAGTGAGGACACCAATTCGGGGCAGTACTTC. Protein product: CASSEDTNSGQYF.

The genes are TRBV6-5 and TRBJ2-1; possible D gene TRBD2, 6 bases. Germline values: CDR1 MNHEY, CDR2 SVGAGI. The CDR3 has 14 amino acids. Trimming left V 5 bases short and J 6 bases short, with 14 bases between. The DNA for the CDR3 is TGTGCCAGCAGTCCCCGGGAGATAAGCAATGAGCAGTTCTTC. As protein: CASSPREISNEQFF.

The rearrangement joins TRBV25-1 to TRBJ1-2, with 10 bases that match TRBD1. Germline trimming cut 5 bases from V and 0 bases from J; bases unmatched to any gene: 6. The CDR3 length is 16 residues. Germline assignment: CDR1 MGHDK and CDR2 SYGVNS. The CDR3: CASSSGQGLANYGYTF. CDR3 coding DNA: TGTGCCAGCAGTTCGGGACAGGGGTTAGCTAACTATGGCTACACCTTC.

J is TRBJ2-7 and V is TRBV4-1, with 7 bases aligning to TRBD1. Germline lookup yields CDR1 MGHRA and CDR2 YSYEKL. J was trimmed by 2 bases and V by 4 bases; bases with no gene match: 8. The CDR3 extends over 15 amino acids. CDR3 in amino acids: CASSLRTGTTYEQYF. The CDR3 nucleotides read TGCGCCAGCAGCCTCCGGACAGGTACTACCTACGAGCAGTACTTC.

The chain carries TRBV7-9 and TRBJ2-3; 9 nucleotides align to TRBD2. Germline CDR1 reads SEHNR; CDR2 reads FQNEAQ (reference sequence). The CDR3 contains 15 residues. Trimming at V came to 4 bases and at J to 2 bases, leaving 4 bases not matched to a gene. CDR3 nucleotide sequence: TGTGCCAGCAGCTCCCTAGCGGGACCCACAGATACGCAGTATTTT. This encodes CASSSLAGPTDTQYF.

The rearrangement links TRBV5-4 to TRBJ2-7; 16 positions match TRBD2. The length of the CDR3 is 17 residues. Germline V lookup: CDR1 SGHNT, CDR2 YYREEE (reference sequence). V trimming: 4 bases; J trimming: 2 bases; junction bases outside the gene matches: 6. In nucleotides, the CDR3 is TGTGCCAGCAGCCCAACCGGGACTAGCGGGAGGGCCTACGAGCAGTACTTC. It is translated as CASSPTGTSGRAYEQYF.

This chain links TRBV10-1 with TRBJ2-7, with 10 bases matching TRBD2. Per germline, CDR1 WNHNN and CDR2 SYGVQD (reference sequence). V shed 0 bases and J 2 bases; nucleotides not matched to a gene: 1. The CDR3 sequence is 15 residues long. Here the CDR3 DNA reads TGCGCCAGCAGTGAGTCAAGCGGGAGGGCCTACGAGCAGTACTTC. It is translated as CASSESSGRAYEQYF.

This chain links TRBV5-4 with TRBJ2-7, with 10 bases aligning to TRBD2. The CDR3 is made up of 14 amino acids. Looked up from germline, CDR1 is SGHNT and CDR2 is YYREEE (reference sequence). The trim removed 4 bases at V and 12 bases at J, leaving 13 bases unmatched. The CDR3 is CASSPLAGESGGYF. The CDR3 region has the DNA TGTGCCAGCAGCCCCCTAGCGGGAGAATCCGGGGGGTACTTC.

This chain connects TRBV5-4 to TRBJ2-7; the match to TRBD1 covers 9 bases. This CDR3 is built from 15 residues. The V segment lost 4 bases and the J segment 0 bases; nucleotides outside the gene matches: 5. Per the germline V gene, CDR1 is SGHNT and CDR2 is YYREEE (reference sequence). DNA for the CDR3: TGTGCCAGCAGCAAACCGGGACAGGGCTCCTACGAGCAGTACTTC. This encodes CASSKPGQGSYEQYF.

The V and J genes are TRBV6-5 and TRBJ1-2; perhaps TRBD1 as D (6 bases). The CDR3 contains 15 residues. The V gene lost 5 bases and the J gene lost 4 bases, with 17 bases spanning the gap. Germline loops: CDR1 MNHEY, CDR2 SVGAGI. CDR3 loop: CASSAHQQGLYGYTF. CDR3 nucleotide sequence: TGTGCCAGCAGTGCGCATCAACAGGGCCTCTATGGCTACACCTTC.

The rearrangement joins TRBV5-8 to TRBJ2-3, with unresolved D. There are 14 residues in the CDR3. Germline V gene data show CDR1 as SGHTS and CDR2 as YDEGEE. V lost 2 bases and J lost 1, with 8 bases in between. This chain's CDR3 is CASSFALGTDTQYF. Here the CDR3 DNA reads TGTGCCAGCAGCTTCGCGTTGGGCACAGATACGCAGTATTTT.

The chain recombines TRBV5-4 with TRBJ2-1, with TRBD2 identical over 8 bases. CDR1 is SGHNT, CDR2 YYREEE, per germline (reference sequence). Trimming at V came to 3 bases and at J to 1 base, leaving 6 bases not matched to a gene. This CDR3 is 16 amino acids long. The CDR3 region is CASSSMSGSSYNEQFF. CDR3 nucleotides: TGTGCCAGCAGCTCTATGAGCGGGAGTTCCTACAATGAGCAGTTCTTC.